The present T cell receptor beta chain was sequenced within a study of blood T cell repertoires in COVID-19. Study context: The United States, Italy and Spain were the sources of the acute and convalescent COVID-19 samples. From T cells, B-cell-depleted T cells, or PBMCs came the material, which was cDNA or gDNA.

In the original workflow: The authors estimated nucleated cell counts from reference gene primer amplification. TCRdb's table, derived via immunoSEQ multiplex PCR, lists solely in-frame clones and lacks some. The D gene and trimming were derived from the DNA, and the V and J assignments and clone size from that table. The data contain 200,000 to 300,000 clones, 82% of them singletons. Germline V gene sequence: CDR1 SEHNR, CDR2 FQNEAQ (reference sequence). CDR3 size: 14 residues. Trimming shortened V by 0 bases and J by 6 bases, and 6 bases separated the two germline ends. Sequenced sample: peripheral blood. This rearrangement joins TRBV7-9 to TRBJ1-6; D ambiguous. The sequence was collected from a woman between 55 and 75 years old with active or convalescent COVID-19. This CDR3 reads CASSLAQLNSPLHF. The CDR3 DNA is TGTGCCAGCAGCTTAGCACAGCTTAATTCACCCCTCCACTTT.